This TCR beta chain was observed in a study of cytomegalovirus exposure and HLA in healthy donors. Study-level results: A later analysis reported that several of the most significant clusters appeared to be linked to common viral pathogens, among them Epstein-Barr virus. Reports indicate that TCR beta sequences accurately predicted the HLA-A and HLA-B alleles of most subjects.

Concerning this clone: The antigen is not known.

In the PCR, 60 Vbeta and 13 Jbeta primers were used. TCRdb keeps only in-frame clones here, not all; method: immunoSEQ multiplex PCR. This sample yields more than 95,000 clones, of which approximately 79% are seen a single time; roughly 4% belongs to the top ten. The CDR3 consists of 14 residues. Germline CDR1 MNHEY, CDR2 SMNVEV (reference sequence). The V gene end was trimmed by 0 bases and the J gene end by 9 bases; junction bases not matched to a gene: 4. The material sequenced was PBMCs. The V and J genes are TRBV27 and TRBJ2-1, with 8 bases lining up with TRBD2. This receptor was obtained from a man in his fifties in good health and CMV-seropositive. CDR3 region: CASSLSRRGGEQFF. The CDR3 DNA reads as TGTGCCAGCAGTTTATCGCGCCGGGGGGGTGAGCAGTTCTTC.